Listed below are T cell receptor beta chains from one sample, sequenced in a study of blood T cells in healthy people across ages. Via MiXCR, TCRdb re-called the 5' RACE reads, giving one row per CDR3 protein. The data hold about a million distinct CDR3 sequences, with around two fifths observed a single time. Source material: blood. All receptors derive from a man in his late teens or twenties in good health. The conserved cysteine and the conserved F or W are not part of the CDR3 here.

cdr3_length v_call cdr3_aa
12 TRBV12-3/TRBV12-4 ASSSRYPNYGYT
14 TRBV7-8 ASSLGNPLSNQPQH
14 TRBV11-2 ASSLVVGGMNTEAF
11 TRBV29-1 SVRGQKNTEAF
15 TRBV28 ASSFTQGLPNTGELF
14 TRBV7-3 AGSLTDRSSTDTQY
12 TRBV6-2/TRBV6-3 ASRDGPFSGGYT
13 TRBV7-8 ASSSTGTGMYGYT
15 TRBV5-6 ASSLLQGGRVNTEAF
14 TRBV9 ASSVGTAGGQETQY